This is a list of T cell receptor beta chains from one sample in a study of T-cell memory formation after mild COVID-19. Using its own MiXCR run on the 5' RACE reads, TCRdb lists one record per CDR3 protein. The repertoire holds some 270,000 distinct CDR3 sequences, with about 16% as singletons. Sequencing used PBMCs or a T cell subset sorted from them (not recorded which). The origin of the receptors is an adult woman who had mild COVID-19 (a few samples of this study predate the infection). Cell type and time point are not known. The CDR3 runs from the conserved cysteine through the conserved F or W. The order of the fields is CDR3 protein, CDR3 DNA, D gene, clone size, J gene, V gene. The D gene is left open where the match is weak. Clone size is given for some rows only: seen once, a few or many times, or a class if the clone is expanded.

CASSLELQGPWAF	TGTGCCAGCAGCTTAGAACTCCAGGGGCCTTGGGCCTTC	-	-	TRBJ1-2	TRBV7-2
CSAMGAPTNEKLFF	TGCAGTGCCATGGGGGCACCAACTAATGAAAAACTGTTTTTT	-	few	TRBJ1-4	TRBV20-1
CASSRTGSYNEQFF	TGCGCCAGCAGCCGGACAGGGTCCTACAATGAGCAGTTCTTC	TRBD1	few	TRBJ2-1	TRBV5-1
CASCNEQYF	TGTGCCTCCTGCAACGAGCAGTACTTC	-	-	TRBJ2-7	TRBV19
CSAKGRGGSTDTQYF	TGCAGTGCCAAAGGGCGCGGGGGAAGCACAGATACGCAGTATTTT	TRBD2	few	TRBJ2-3	TRBV20-1
CSARPGAGNTEAFF	TGCAGTGCTAGGCCGGGGGCGGGGAACACTGAAGCTTTCTTT	-	-	TRBJ1-1	TRBV20-1
CASSSKGEGDTEAFF	TGTGCCAGCAGTTCTAAGGGTGAGGGGGACACTGAAGCTTTCTTT	-	-	TRBJ1-1	TRBV27
CASRPTSGNKQYF	TGTGCCAGCAGACCCACTAGCGGGAATAAGCAGTATTTT	TRBD2	few	TRBJ2-3	TRBV6-2/TRBV6-3
CSARPVAGIQYF	TGCAGCGCCCGGCCGGTGGCTGGCATTCAGTACTTC	-	-	TRBJ2-4	TRBV29-1
CASSPGQPSEAFF	TGCGCCAGCAGCCCAGGACAACCCTCGGAAGCTTTCTTT	-	-	TRBJ1-1	TRBV5-1
CASSQNPFSGGARETQYF	TGTGCCAGCAGCCAAAACCCTTTTAGCGGGGGGGCGCGGGAGACCCAGTACTTC	TRBD2	few	TRBJ2-5	TRBV7-7
CASSLPGLQETQYF	TGTGCCAGCAGCCTGCCGGGACTTCAAGAGACCCAGTACTTC	-	-	TRBJ2-5	TRBV7-3
CASSQDHTSSGRYEQYF	TGCGCCAGCAGCCAAGATCATACGTCTAGCGGGAGATACGAGCAGTACTTC	TRBD2	-	TRBJ2-7	TRBV4-1
CSVSRGMNTEAFF	TGCAGCGTTTCTCGGGGTATGAACACTGAAGCTTTCTTT	-	few	TRBJ1-1	TRBV29-1
CASSSWGGPGELFF	TGTGCCAGCAGTTCCTGGGGGGGTCCCGGGGAGCTGTTTTTT	TRBD2	few	TRBJ2-2	TRBV27
CASSRRSGQETQYF	TGTGCCAGCAGTCGGCGTAGCGGCCAAGAGACCCAGTACTTC	-	few	TRBJ2-5	TRBV2
CASSRGTGQETQYF	TGTGCCAGCAGCCGAGGGACAGGCCAAGAGACCCAGTACTTC	TRBD1	few	TRBJ2-5	TRBV7-8
CASAGLAAYNEQFF	TGTGCCAGCGCTGGACTAGCGGCCTACAATGAGCAGTTCTTC	TRBD2	-	TRBJ2-1	TRBV2
CASSQGLTDGYTF	TGCGCCAGCAGCCAAGGGTTGACGGATGGCTACACCTTC	-	-	TRBJ1-2	TRBV4-1
CASSVQSNYGYTF	TGTGCCAGCAGCGTACAGTCTAACTATGGCTACACCTTC	-	-	TRBJ1-2	TRBV9
CSASQATADYEQYF	TGCAGTGCTAGCCAGGCGACAGCGGACTACGAGCAGTACTTC	-	few	TRBJ2-7	TRBV20-1
CASSPSTSSYNEQFF	TGTGCCAGCAGCCCCTCCACTAGCTCCTACAATGAGCAGTTCTTC	-	few	TRBJ2-1	TRBV7-6